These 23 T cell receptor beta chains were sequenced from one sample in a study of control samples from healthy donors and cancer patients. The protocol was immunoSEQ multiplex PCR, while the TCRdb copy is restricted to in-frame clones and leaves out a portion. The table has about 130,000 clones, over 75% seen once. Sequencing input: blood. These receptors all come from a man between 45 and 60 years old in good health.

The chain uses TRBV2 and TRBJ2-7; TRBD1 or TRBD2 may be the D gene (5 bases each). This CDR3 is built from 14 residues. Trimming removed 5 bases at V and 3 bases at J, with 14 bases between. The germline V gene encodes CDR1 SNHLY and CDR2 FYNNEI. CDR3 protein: CASSTNWGNYEQYF. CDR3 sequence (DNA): TGTGCCAGCAGTACAAACTGGGGGAACTACGAGCAGTACTTC.

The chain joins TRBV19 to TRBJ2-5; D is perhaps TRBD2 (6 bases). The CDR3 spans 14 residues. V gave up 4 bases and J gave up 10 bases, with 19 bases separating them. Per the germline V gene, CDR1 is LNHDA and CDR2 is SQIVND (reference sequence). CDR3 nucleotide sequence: TGTGCCAGTAGTACGGTAGCGGTCCCCGGTAACCAGTACTTC. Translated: CASSTVAVPGNQYF. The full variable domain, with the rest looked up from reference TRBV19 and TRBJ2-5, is DGGITQSPKYLFRKEGQNVTLSCEQNLNHDAMYWYRQDPGQGLRLIYYSQIVNDFQKGDIAEGYSVSREKKESFPLTVTSAQKNPTAFYLCASSTVAVPGNQYFGPGTRLLVL.

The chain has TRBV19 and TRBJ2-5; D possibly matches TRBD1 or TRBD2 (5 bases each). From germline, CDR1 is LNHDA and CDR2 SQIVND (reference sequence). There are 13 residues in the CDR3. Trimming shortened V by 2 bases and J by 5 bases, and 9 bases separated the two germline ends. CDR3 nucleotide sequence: TGTGCCAGTAGTATACAGGGAGAGGAGACCCAGTACTTC. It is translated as CASSIQGEETQYF.

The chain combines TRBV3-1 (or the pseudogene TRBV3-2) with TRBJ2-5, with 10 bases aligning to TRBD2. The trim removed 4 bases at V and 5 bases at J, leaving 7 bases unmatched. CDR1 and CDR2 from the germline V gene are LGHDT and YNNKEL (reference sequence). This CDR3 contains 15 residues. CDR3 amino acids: CASSRRLAGAETQYF. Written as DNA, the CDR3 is TGTGCCAGCAGCCGAAGACTAGCGGGCGCCGAGACCCAGTACTTC.

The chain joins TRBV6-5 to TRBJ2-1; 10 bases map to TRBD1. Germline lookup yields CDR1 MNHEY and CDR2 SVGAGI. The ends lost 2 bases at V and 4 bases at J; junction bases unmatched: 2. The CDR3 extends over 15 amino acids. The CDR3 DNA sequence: TGTGCCAGCAGTTACCGGGACAGGGGTTACAATGAGCAGTTCTTC. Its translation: CASSYRDRGYNEQFF.

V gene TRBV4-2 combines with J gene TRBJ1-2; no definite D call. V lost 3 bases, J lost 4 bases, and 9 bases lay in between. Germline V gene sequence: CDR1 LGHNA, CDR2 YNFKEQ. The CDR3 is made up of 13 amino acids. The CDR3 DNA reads TGTGCCAGCAGCCAGGAAGGACCCTATGGCTACACCTTC. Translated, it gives CASSQEGPYGYTF.

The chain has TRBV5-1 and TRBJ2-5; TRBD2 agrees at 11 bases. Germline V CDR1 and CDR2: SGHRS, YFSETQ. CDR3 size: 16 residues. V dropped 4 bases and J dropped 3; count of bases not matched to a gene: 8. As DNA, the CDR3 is TGCGCCAGCAGCCGTGGGTCTAGCGGGGGGAAAGAGACCCAGTACTTC. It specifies CASSRGSSGGKETQYF.

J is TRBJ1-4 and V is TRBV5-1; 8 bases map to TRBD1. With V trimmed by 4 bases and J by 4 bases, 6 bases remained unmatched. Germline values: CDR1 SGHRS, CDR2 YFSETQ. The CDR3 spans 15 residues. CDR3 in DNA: TGCGCCAGCAGCATTGGACAGGGTCTTAATGAAAAACTGTTTTTT. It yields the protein CASSIGQGLNEKLFF.

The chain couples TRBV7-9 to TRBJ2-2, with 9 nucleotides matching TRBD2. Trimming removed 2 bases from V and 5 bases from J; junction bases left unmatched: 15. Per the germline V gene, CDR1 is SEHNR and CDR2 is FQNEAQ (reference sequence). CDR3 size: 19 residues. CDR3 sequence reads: CASSLLRLAGFVRTGELFF. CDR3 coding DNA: TGTGCCAGCAGCTTACTGCGGCTAGCGGGGTTCGTTAGGACCGGGGAGCTGTTTTTT.

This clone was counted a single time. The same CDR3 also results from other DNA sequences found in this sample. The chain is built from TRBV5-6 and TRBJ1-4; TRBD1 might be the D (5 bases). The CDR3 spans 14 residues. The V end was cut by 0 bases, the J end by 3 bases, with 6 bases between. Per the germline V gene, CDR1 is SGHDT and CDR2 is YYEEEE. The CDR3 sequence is CASSLGQPNEKLFF. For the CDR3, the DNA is TGTGCCAGCAGCTTGGGACAGCCTAATGAAAAACTGTTTTTT.

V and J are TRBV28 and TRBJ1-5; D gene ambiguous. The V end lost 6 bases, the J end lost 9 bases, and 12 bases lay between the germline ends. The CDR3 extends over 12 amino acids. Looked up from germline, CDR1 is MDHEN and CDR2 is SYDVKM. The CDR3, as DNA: TGTGCCAGCAGCCGTGCGTTCGGGCCCCAGCATTTT. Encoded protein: CASSRAFGPQHF.

The CDR3 coding sequence is TGTGCCATCAGTGGTGAGGGGAACACTGAAGCTTTCTTT. Its protein product is CAISGEGNTEAFF. This chain uses TRBV10-3 with TRBJ1-1, with no clear D. Germline loops: CDR1 ENHRY, CDR2 SYGVKD. CDR3 size: 13 residues. Deletions cut 4 bases from V and 1 base from J, with 7 bases between.

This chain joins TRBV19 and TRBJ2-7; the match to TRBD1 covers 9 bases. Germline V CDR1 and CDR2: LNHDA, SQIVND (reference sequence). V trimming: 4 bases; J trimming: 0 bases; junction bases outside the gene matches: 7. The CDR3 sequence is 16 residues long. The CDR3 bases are TGTGCCAGTAGTAGTTTGGGACAGGGACTCTCCTACGAGCAGTACTTC. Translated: CASSSLGQGLSYEQYF.

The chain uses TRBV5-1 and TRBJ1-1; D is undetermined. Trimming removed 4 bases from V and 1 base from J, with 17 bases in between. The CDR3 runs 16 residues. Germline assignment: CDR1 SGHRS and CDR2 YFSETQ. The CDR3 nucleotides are TGCGCCAGCAGCCAGGATGTTGTGAGAGCGAACACTGAAGCTTTCTTT. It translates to CASSQDVVRANTEAFF.

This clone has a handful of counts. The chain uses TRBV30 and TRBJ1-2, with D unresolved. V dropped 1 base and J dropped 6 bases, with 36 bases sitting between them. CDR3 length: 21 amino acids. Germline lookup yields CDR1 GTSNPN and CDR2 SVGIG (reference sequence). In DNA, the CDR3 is TGTGCCTGGAGTGAAGAAACCCTGGGATGGGCAGGCGACCCACCTCGGGATGGCTACACCTTC. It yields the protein CAWSEETLGWAGDPPRDGYTF.

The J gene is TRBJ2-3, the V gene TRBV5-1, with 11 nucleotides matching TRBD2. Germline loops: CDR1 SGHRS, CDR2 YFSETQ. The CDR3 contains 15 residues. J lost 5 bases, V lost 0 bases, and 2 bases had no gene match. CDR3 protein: CASSLELAGGDTQYF. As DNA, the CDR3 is TGCGCCAGCAGCTTGGAGCTAGCGGGGGGAGATACGCAGTATTTT.

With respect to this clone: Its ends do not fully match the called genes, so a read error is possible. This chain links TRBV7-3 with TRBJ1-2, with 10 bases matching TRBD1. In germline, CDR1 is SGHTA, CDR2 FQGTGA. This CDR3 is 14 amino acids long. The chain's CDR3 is CASSFAPGQGLIFF. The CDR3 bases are TGTGCCAGCAGCTTCGCTCCGGGACAGGGGCTAATTTTCTTC.

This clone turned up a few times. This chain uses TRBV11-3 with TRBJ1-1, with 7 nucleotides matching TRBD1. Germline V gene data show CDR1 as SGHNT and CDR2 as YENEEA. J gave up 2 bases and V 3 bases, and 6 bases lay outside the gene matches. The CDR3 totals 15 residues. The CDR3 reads CASSLTGTINTEAFF. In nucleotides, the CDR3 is TGTGCCAGCAGCTTGACAGGGACCATTAACACTGAAGCTTTCTTT.

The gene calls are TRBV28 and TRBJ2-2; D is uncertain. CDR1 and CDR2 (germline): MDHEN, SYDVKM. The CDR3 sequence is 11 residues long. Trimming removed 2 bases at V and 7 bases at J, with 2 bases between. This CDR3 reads CASSLLGELFF. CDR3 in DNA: TGTGCCAGCAGTTTACTCGGGGAGCTGTTTTTT.

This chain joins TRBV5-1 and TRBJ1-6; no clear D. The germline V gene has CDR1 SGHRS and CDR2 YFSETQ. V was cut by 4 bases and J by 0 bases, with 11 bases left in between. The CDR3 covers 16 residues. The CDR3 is CASSEAASSYNSPLHF. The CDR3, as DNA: TGCGCCAGCAGCGAGGCAGCTAGCTCCTATAATTCACCCCTCCACTTT. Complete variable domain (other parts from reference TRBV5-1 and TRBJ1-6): KAGVTQTPRYLIKTRGQQVTLSCSPISGHRSVSWYQQTPGQGLQFLFEYFSETQRNKGNFPGRFSGRQFSNSRSEMNVSTLELGDSALYLCASSEAASSYNSPLHFGNGTRLTVT.

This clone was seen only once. CDR3 DNA: TGTGCCAGCAGCTTAGGTAGGGGATCCCAAGAGACCCAGTACTTC. This codes for CASSLGRGSQETQYF. The J gene is TRBJ2-5, the V gene TRBV11-1, with TRBD1 as a possible D gene (5 bases). The CDR3 contains 15 residues. The V end was cut by 1 base, the J end by 1 base, with 10 bases between. The germline V gene has CDR1 SGHAT and CDR2 FQDESV (reference sequence). Based on the CDR3 plus reference TRBV11-1 and TRBJ2-5, the full variable domain is EAEVAQSPRYKITEKSQAVAFWCDPISGHATLYWYRQILGQGPELLVQFQDESVVDDSQLPKDRFSAERLKGVDSTLKIQPAELGDSAMYLCASSLGRGSQETQYFGPGTRLLVL.

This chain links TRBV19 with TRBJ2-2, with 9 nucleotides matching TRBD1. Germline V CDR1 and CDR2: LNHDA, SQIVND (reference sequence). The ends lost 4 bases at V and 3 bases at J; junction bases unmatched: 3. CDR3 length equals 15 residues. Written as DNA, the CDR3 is TGTGCCAGTAGTACCGGGACAGGGTACACCGGGGAGCTGTTTTTT. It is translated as CASSTGTGYTGELFF.

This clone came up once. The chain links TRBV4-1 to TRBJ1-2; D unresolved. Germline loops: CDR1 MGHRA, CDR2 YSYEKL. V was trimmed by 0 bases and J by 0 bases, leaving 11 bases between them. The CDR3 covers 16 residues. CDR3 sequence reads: CASSQEVSHSNYGYTF. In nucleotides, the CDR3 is TGCGCCAGCAGCCAAGAAGTCAGCCACTCTAACTATGGCTACACCTTC.